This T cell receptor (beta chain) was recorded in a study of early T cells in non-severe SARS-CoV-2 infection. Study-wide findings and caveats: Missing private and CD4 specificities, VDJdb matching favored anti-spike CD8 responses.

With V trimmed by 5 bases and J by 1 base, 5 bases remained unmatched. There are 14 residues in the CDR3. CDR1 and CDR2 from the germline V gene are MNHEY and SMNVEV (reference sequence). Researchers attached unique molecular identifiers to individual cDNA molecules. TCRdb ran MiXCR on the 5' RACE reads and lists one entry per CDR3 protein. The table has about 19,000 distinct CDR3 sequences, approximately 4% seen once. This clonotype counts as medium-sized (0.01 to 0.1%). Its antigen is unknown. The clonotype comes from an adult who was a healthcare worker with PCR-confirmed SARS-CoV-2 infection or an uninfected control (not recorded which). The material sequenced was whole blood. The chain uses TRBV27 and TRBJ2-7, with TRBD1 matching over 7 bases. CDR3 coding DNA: TGTGCCAGCAGTGCGGACAGGAGGTCCTACGAGCAGTACTTC. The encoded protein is CASSADRRSYEQYF.